What follows describes a single T cell receptor (beta chain). What it binds is not known. J gave up 6 bases and V 4 bases, and 5 bases lay outside the gene matches. Germline assignment: CDR1 LNHDA and CDR2 SQIVND (reference sequence). The CDR3 consists of 14 residues. The data are from a study of cytomegalovirus exposure and HLA in healthy donors. Study-wide results and limits: A previous analysis found most TCR beta V segments productive roughly 87% or roughly 30% of the time.

Primers for the PCR totalled 60 Vbeta and 13 Jbeta. Method: immunoSEQ multiplex PCR; TCRdb's copy keeps in-frame clones and lacks some. Here the sample spans 110,000 or so clones, approximately 80% being singletons. Sequencing was done on a sample of PBMCs. The V gene is TRBV19, the J gene TRBJ1-5; TRBD1 aligns across 8 bases. This receptor was identified in a man in his fifties in good health and CMV-seropositive. CDR3 bases: TGTGCCAGTAGTACGACAGGGGACGGTCAGCCCCAGCATTTT. Encoded protein: CASSTTGDGQPQHF.